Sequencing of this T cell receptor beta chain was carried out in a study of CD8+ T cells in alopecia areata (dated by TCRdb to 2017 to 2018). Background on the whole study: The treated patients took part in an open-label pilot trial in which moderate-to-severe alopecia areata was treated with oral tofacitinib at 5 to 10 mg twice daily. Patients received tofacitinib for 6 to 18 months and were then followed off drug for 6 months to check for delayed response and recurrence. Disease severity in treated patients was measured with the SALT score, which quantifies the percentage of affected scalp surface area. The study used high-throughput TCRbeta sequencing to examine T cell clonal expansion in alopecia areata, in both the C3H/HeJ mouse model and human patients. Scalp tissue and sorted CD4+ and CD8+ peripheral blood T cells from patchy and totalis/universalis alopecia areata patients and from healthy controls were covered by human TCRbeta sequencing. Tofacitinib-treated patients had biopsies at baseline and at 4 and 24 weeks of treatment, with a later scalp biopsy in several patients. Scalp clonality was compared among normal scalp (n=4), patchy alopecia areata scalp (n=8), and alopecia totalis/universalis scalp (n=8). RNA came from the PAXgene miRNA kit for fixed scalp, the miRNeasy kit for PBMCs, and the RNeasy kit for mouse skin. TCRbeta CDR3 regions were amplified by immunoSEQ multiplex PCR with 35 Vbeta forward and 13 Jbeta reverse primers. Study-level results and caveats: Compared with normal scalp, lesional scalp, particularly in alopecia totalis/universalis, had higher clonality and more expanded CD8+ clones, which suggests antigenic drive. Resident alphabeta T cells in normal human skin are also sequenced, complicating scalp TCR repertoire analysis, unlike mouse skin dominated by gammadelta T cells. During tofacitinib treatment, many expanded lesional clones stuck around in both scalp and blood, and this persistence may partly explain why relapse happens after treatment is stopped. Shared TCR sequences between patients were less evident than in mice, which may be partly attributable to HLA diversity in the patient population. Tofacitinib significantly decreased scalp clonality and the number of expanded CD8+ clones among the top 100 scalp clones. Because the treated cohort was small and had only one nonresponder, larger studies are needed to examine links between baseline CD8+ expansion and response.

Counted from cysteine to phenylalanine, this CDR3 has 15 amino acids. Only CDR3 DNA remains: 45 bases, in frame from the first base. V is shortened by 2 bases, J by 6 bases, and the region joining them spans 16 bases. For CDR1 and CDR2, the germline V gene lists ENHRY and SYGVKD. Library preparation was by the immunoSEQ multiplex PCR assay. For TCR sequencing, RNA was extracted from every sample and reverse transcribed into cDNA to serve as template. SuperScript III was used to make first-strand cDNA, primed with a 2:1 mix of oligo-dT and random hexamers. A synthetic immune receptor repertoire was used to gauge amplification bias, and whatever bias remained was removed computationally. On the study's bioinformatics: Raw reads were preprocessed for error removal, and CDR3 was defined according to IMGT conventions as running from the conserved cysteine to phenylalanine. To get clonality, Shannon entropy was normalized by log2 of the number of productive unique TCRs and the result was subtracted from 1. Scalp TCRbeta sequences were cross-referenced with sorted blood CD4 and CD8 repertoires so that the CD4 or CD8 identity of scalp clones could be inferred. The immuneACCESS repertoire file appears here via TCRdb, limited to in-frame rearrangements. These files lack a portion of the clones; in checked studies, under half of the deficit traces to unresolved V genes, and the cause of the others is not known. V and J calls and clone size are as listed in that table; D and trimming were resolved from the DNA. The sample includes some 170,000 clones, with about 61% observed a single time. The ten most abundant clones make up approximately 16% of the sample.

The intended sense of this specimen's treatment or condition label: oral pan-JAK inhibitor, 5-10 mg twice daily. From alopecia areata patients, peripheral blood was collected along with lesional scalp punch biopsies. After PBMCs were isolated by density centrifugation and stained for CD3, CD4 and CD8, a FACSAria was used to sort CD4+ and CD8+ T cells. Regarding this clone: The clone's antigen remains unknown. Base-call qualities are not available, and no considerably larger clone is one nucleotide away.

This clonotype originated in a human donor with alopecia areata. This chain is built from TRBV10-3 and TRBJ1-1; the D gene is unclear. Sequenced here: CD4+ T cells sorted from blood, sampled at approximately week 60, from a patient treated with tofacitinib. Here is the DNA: TGTGCCATCAGTGAGGGTATCCCGGGTACTTCTGAAGCTTTCTTT. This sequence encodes CAISEGIPGTSEAFF.